These T cell receptor beta chains were read from a single sample in a study of blood T cell repertoires in COVID-19. Produced via immunoSEQ multiplex PCR; TCRdb's table is partial and in-frame only. The repertoire holds 100,000 to 150,000 clones, with 80% to 85% as singletons. What was sequenced was peripheral blood. Receptors were obtained from a woman between 45 and 60 years old with acute or convalescent COVID-19. The CDR3 runs from the conserved cysteine through the conserved F or W. Each record gives: V gene, CDR3 protein.

TRBV12-3/TRBV12-4,CASSRNTEAFF
TRBV2,CASRSQTGGHTGELFF
TRBV5-1,CASSWTSGSHEQYF
TRBV7-9,CASSFAYEQYF
TRBV6-4,CASSPEQGNNEQFF
TRBV2,CASSEALRGYEQYF
TRBV7-2,CASSSLAGGPTDTQYF
TRBV24-1,CATSDVPFRAPHGYTF
TRBV9,CASSSPVTGYGYTF
TRBV11-2,CASSNRGQYSPLHF
TRBV6-6,CASSSTGVSNSPLHF
TRBV3-1/TRBV3-2,CASSDYLGQPQHF
TRBV5-5,CASSLADNNYGYTF
TRBV24-1,CATSEAGTYEQYF
TRBV5-5,CASSFRREGDNEQFF
TRBV7-2,CASSLLGTRNTEAFF
TRBV5-1,CASSFRTSGEQFF
TRBV11-2,CASAPTIAGAGNEQFF
TRBV27,CASSERQGNQPQHF
TRBV3-1/TRBV3-2,CASSQAGGPRITQYF
TRBV9,CASSVGSGGMRDTQYF
TRBV12-3/TRBV12-4,CASSPSGTEAFF
TRBV29-1,CSVADRNYGYTF
TRBV19,CASSIEGGTRNAEAFF
TRBV29-1,CSVGQGRKSGYTF
TRBV2,CASSDLNTEAFF
TRBV6-1,CASSEMDSEQFF
TRBV3-1/TRBV3-2,CASSQAATSPLHF